Listed here are 9 T cell receptor beta chains from one sample, sequenced in a study of T cell repertoires in cytomegalovirus infection. TCRdb independently ran MiXCR on the reads; one entry per CDR3 protein. Of about 310,000 distinct CDR3 sequences listed, about a sixth were seen once; the top ten hold approximately 12%. The specimen sequenced was PBMCs. The origin of the receptors is a human donor in good health (CMV status not recorded). Some clones in this sample may be carry-over from other donors' samples.

This clonotype has more than one count but fewer than ten. The chain joins TRBV5-1 to TRBJ2-7, with D perhaps TRBD1 (5 bases). Germline values: CDR1 SGHRS, CDR2 YFSETQ. The CDR3 is 13 residues long. V dropped 7 bases and J dropped 2 bases, with 13 bases sitting between them. The CDR3 sequence: CASSPTVTYEQYF. CDR3 nucleotide sequence: TGCGCCAGCTCACCGACAGTGACCTACGAGCAGTACTTC.

The chain carries TRBV15 and TRBJ1-4; TRBD1 might be the D (5 bases). V was trimmed by 2 bases and J by 3 bases, leaving 22 bases between them. Per germline, CDR1 LNHNV and CDR2 YYDKDF (reference sequence). There are 19 residues in the CDR3. CDR3 loop: CATSRRDFGGPRANEKLFF. CDR3 in DNA: TGTGCCACCAGCAGACGGGATTTTGGGGGTCCCCGGGCTAATGAAAAACTGTTTTTT.

J is TRBJ2-2 and V is TRBV5-4; tentative D call: TRBD1 (5 bases). Between the trimmed V and J ends, which lost 6 bases and 0 bases, there was a span of 12 bases. Germline V gene lookup returns CDR1 SGHNT and CDR2 YYREEE (reference sequence). This CDR3 contains 15 residues. CDR3 loop: CASTDKATNTGELFF. In DNA, the CDR3 is TGTGCCAGCACGGACAAGGCAACGAACACCGGGGAGCTGTTTTTT.

This chain joins TRBV6-5 and TRBJ1-5; D is unresolved. V was clipped by 0 bases and J by 11 bases, with 14 bases between them. CDR3 length equals 14 residues. Germline values: CDR1 MNHEY, CDR2 SVGAGI. CDR3 nucleotides: TGTGCCAGCAGTTACTCGGCCACTGGGAGAGCCCAGCATTTT. This sequence encodes CASSYSATGRAQHF.

This clonotype has more than one count but fewer than ten. The chain employs TRBV6-2 or TRBV6-3 and TRBJ1-5; a weak D match, TRBD1 (5 bases). The CDR3 sequence is 14 residues long. V was clipped by 2 bases and J by 7 bases, with 12 bases between them. CDR1 and CDR2 (germline): MNHEY, SVGEGT. The CDR3 nucleotides are TGTGCCAGCAGTTACAAGGGGTGGGGGCAGCCCCAGCATTTT. It is translated as CASSYKGWGQPQHF.

This clonotype was seen only a few times. The chain links TRBV28 to TRBJ2-5; TRBD1 matches at 12 bases. Germline V lookup: CDR1 MDHEN, CDR2 SYDVKM. V gave up 6 bases and J gave up 5 bases; unmatched junction bases: 13. This CDR3 spans 17 amino acids. CDR3 in amino acids: CASRYGTGGASRETQYF. CDR3 nucleotides: TGTGCCAGCAGATACGGGACAGGGGGCGCCTCCAGGGAGACCCAGTACTTC.

The chain combines TRBV19 with TRBJ2-1, with D maybe TRBD2 (6 bases). Germline CDR1 and CDR2: LNHDA and SQIVND (reference sequence). Trimming left V 4 bases short and J 7 bases short, with 20 bases between. The CDR3 is 16 residues long. The CDR3 loop is CASSNRRGTSGNEQFF. In DNA, the CDR3 is TGTGCCAGTAGTAATAGGCGGGGCACGAGTGGGAATGAGCAGTTCTTC.

V is TRBV28 and J is TRBJ2-1; 7 positions match TRBD2. The germline gives CDR1 MDHEN, CDR2 SYDVKM. This CDR3 region has 16 residues. Germline trimming cut 4 bases from V and 2 bases from J; bases unmatched to any gene: 8. This CDR3 reads CASSSAGRDTYNEQFF. The CDR3 DNA follows: TGTGCCAGCAGTTCCGCGGGGAGGGATACCTACAATGAGCAGTTCTTC. Drawing the rest from reference TRBV28 and TRBJ2-1, the complete variable domain is DVKVTQSSRYLVKRTGEKVFLECVQDMDHENMFWYRQDPGLGLRLIYFSYDVKMKEKGDIPEGYSVSREKKERFSLILESASTNQTSMYLCASSSAGRDTYNEQFFGPGTRLTVL.

This clonotype turned up a few times. The chain employs TRBV4-3 and TRBJ2-7; maybe TRBD2 (7 bases). The CDR3 runs to 16 residues. V was pared by 1 base and J by 1 base, with 14 bases between. Per germline, CDR1 LGHNA and CDR2 YSLEER. DNA for the CDR3: TGCGCCAGCAGCCAAGGCCGTGGGGGGGCTTCCTACGAGCAGTACTTC. This translates into CASSQGRGGASYEQYF.